This T cell receptor beta chain was identified in a study of T-cell reconstitution after alpha-beta-depleted transplantation in children. Overall study results and limits: Expanded graft clones numbering several hundred reportedly gave rise to alpha-beta T cells about two months after transplant. Several patients had high TCRbeta diversity at day 60; it came from surviving recipient T cells and thymic progenitors. A year post-transplant, T-cell counts and diversity derived mostly from newly produced T cells.

For TCRbeta, the library was prepared with unique molecular identifiers. TCRdb re-derived calls from the PCR reads in MiXCR, one entry per CDR3 protein. The sample has 130,000 or so distinct CDR3 sequences; roughly 10% are singletons. In this sample, this clonotype turned up many times. The target antigen is unknown. Germline CDR1 and CDR2: SEHNR and FQNEAQ (reference sequence). Trimming took off 5 bases at V and 1 base at J, with 8 bases between the two ends. CDR3 length: 13 residues. This rearrangement joins TRBV7-9 to TRBJ1-1; D is unclear. The TCR was taken from a girl under three years old who had a stem cell transplant for combined immunodeficiency, so the T cells may come from the graft donor. The specimen comprised PBMCs, mostly from graft donor cells, sampled 180 days after TCRalphabeta/CD19-depleted stem cell transplant. Written as DNA, the CDR3 is TGTGCCAGCAGCCCGACCGAGAACACTGAAGCTTTCTTT. The encoded protein is CASSPTENTEAFF.